This T cell receptor beta chain was recorded in a study of T cell responses to AZD1222 COVID-19 vaccine. Study as a whole: Pooling was applied to second doses at about 4 or about 12 weeks. Study results and caveats: There were mostly white British donors and more females than males, and clonal diversity was possibly underestimated.

Germline CDR1 is SGHVS and CDR2 is FQNEAQ. Losses at the gene ends were 4 bases for V and 8 bases for J; bases not matched to a gene: 19. The CDR3 sequence is 17 residues long. Sequencing was performed with immunoSEQ multiplex PCR; in TCRdb, only in-frame clones are kept and a portion is missing. The sample holds 150,000 to 180,000 clones, roughly 90% seen once. About this clone: No antigen is known for it.

The sequence came from an adult in good health. The source material was peripheral blood, sampled on day 0 of AZD1222 vaccination. V gene TRBV7-8 combines with J gene TRBJ1-2; 7 bases agree with TRBD1. The CDR3 DNA sequence: TGTGCCAGCAGCTATACGGCCCAGGGGGTCGGGCTCGACGGCTACACCTTC. Its translation: CASSYTAQGVGLDGYTF. Full variable domain (missing parts from reference TRBV7-8 and TRBJ1-2): GAGVSQSPRYKVAKRGQDVALRCDPISGHVSLFWYQQALGQGPEFLTYFQNEAQLDKSGLPSDRFFAERPEGSVSTLKIQRTQQEDSAVYLCASSYTAQGVGLDGYTFGSGTRLTVV.